Below, 14 T cell receptor beta chains from the same sample are listed, as sequenced in a study of blood T cell repertoires in COVID-19. TCRdb's copy holds only in-frame clones and misses some; the assay was immunoSEQ multiplex PCR. Of some 130,000 clones listed, roughly 79% were seen once; the top ten hold roughly 8.1%. Sequencing input: peripheral blood. These receptor sequences come from a woman aged 60 to 75 with active or convalescent COVID-19.

V gene TRBV5-5 combines with J gene TRBJ2-4, with D perhaps matching TRBD2 (6 bases). CDR3 length: 15 residues. Germline V gene sequence: CDR1 SGHKS, CDR2 YYEKEE (reference sequence). V was cut by 3 bases and J by 6 bases, with 16 bases left in between. The CDR3 is CASSSGTGVPNIQYF. Written as DNA, the CDR3 is TGTGCCAGCAGCTCTGGGACGGGAGTCCCAAACATTCAGTACTTC.

This clone was seen repeatedly, ten times or more. The chain combines TRBV7-8 with TRBJ1-4, with 10 bases aligning to TRBD1. V gave up 2 bases and J gave up 0 bases; unmatched junction bases: 6. The CDR3 loop spans 18 amino acids. Germline loops: CDR1 SGHVS, CDR2 FQNEAQ. In DNA, the CDR3 is TGTGCCAGCAGCTTACGGGACAGGGGCACCTCAACTAATGAAAAACTGTTTTTT. Translated: CASSLRDRGTSTNEKLFF. The entire variable domain, with the rest obtained from reference TRBV7-8 and TRBJ1-4, is as follows: GAGVSQSPRYKVAKRGQDVALRCDPISGHVSLFWYQQALGQGPEFLTYFQNEAQLDKSGLPSDRFFAERPEGSVSTLKIQRTQQEDSAVYLCASSLRDRGTSTNEKLFFGSGTQLSVL.

The V gene is TRBV19, the J gene TRBJ1-4; D gene unclear. With 3 bases removed from V and 6 bases from J, the gap between germline ends came to 11 bases. The CDR3 contains 14 residues. The germline V gene encodes CDR1 LNHDA and CDR2 SQIVND (reference sequence). This chain's CDR3 is CASSMRDLHEKLFF. CDR3 bases: TGTGCCAGTAGTATGCGGGATCTTCATGAAAAACTGTTTTTT.

This chain joins TRBV4-2 and TRBJ1-4; 8 bases fit TRBD1. The CDR3 sequence is 15 residues long. The V gene end was trimmed by 4 bases and the J gene end by 5 bases; junction bases not matched to a gene: 6. CDR1 is LGHNA and CDR2 is YNFKEQ in the germline V gene. The CDR3 nucleotides read TGTGCCAGCAGCCCCCCGGACAGGGACAATGAAAAACTGTTTTTT. This encodes CASSPPDRDNEKLFF.

A single count supports this clone. The V gene is TRBV5-1, the J gene TRBJ1-2; 9 bases fit TRBD1. CDR3 size: 13 residues. With V trimmed by 4 bases and J by 2 bases, 0 bases remained unmatched. From germline, CDR1 is SGHRS and CDR2 YFSETQ. CDR3 bases: TGCGCCAGCAGCGACAGGGGGAACTATGGCTACACCTTC. Protein product: CASSDRGNYGYTF.

J is TRBJ1-6 and V is TRBV4-2; 7 bases align to TRBD1. V shed 5 bases and J 5 bases; nucleotides not matched to a gene: 18. The CDR3 contains 19 residues. The V gene's germline CDR1 is LGHNA and CDR2 YNFKEQ. In DNA form, the CDR3 reads TGTGCCAGCAGCTCATTCCGGGACAGTAACACGAGAGATAATTCACCCCTCCACTTT. It codes for CASSSFRDSNTRDNSPLHF.

The chain has TRBV14 and TRBJ2-1, with TRBD2 identical over 7 bases. Germline V gene sequence: CDR1 SGHDN, CDR2 FVKESK. Unmatched junction bases numbered 3, after V lost 3 bases and J lost 4 bases. This CDR3 region has 14 residues. The CDR3 DNA follows: TGTGCCAGCAGCCACGGGACTATATACAATGAGCAGTTCTTC. It encodes CASSHGTIYNEQFF.

The chain carries TRBV28 and TRBJ2-3; TRBD2 matches 10 bases. V lost 2 bases, J lost 2 bases, and 4 bases stayed unmatched. Germline V gene data show CDR1 as MDHEN and CDR2 as SYDVKM. The CDR3 consists of 16 residues. CDR3 protein: CASSLRTSGITDTQYF. The CDR3, as DNA: TGTGCCAGCAGTTTACGTACTAGCGGGATCACAGATACGCAGTATTTT.

DNA for the CDR3: TGTGCCAGCAGCTTAAGGAGGGGAGAAACCTACGAGCAGTACTTC. Residues: CASSLRRGETYEQYF. The chain recombines TRBV7-3 with TRBJ2-7, with D possibly being TRBD2 (6 bases). Germline CDR1 reads SGHTA; CDR2 reads FQGTGA. The CDR3 sequence is 15 residues long. Deletions cut 1 base from V and 2 bases from J, with 12 bases between. Full variable domain (remainder filled in from reference TRBV7-3 and TRBJ2-7): GAGVSQTPSNKVTEKGKYVELRCDPISGHTALYWYRQSLGQGPEFLIYFQGTGAADDSGLPNDRFFAVRPEGSVSTLKIQRTERGDSAVYLCASSLRRGETYEQYFGPGTRLTVT.

The chain joins TRBV12-2 to TRBJ2-7; TRBD2, as called in the table, went unchecked against the DNA. TRBV12-2 is tagged as a pseudogene. The CDR3 contains 15 residues. The CDR3 sequence is CASRPKGGYPYEQYV. The CDR3 nucleotides are TGTGCAAGTCGCCCAAAGGGGGGGTACCCCTACGAGCAGTACGTC.

V is TRBV19 and J is TRBJ1-1, with 7 bases matching TRBD1. Germline V gene lookup returns CDR1 LNHDA and CDR2 SQIVND (reference sequence). V shed 3 bases, J shed 11 bases, and the junction held 9 bases outside the gene matches. The CDR3 has 13 residues. The CDR3 spells CASSMLRTGIAFF. The CDR3 bases are TGTGCCAGTAGTATGCTCCGGACAGGAATCGCTTTCTTT.

The CDR3 protein is CASSKVVGQGGNQPQHF. DNA for the CDR3: TGTGCCAGCAGCAAAGTAGTCGGACAGGGGGGGAATCAGCCCCAGCATTTT. The gene calls are TRBV21-1 and TRBJ1-5; the table's D call TRBD1 went unverified against the DNA. TRBV21-1 constitutes a pseudogene. CDR3 length: 17 residues.

The rearrangement uses TRBV24-1 and TRBJ1-4; weak D call: TRBD1 (6 bases). The germline gives CDR1 KGHDR, CDR2 SFDVKD. The CDR3 covers 15 residues. Trimming took 3 bases from V and 6 from J, leaving 13 bases between them. The CDR3: CATSDGGGAYEKLFF. The CDR3 region has the DNA TGTGCCACCAGTGATGGGGGGGGCGCGTATGAAAAACTGTTTTTT.

The chain combines TRBV5-1 with TRBJ2-2; 7 nucleotides line up with TRBD1. Germline CDR1 is SGHRS and CDR2 is YFSETQ. This CDR3 spans 16 amino acids. The trim removed 4 bases at V and 0 bases at J, leaving 6 bases unmatched. The chain's CDR3 is CASSLQTGSNTGELFF. The DNA for the CDR3 is TGCGCCAGCAGCCTTCAGACAGGGTCGAACACCGGGGAGCTGTTTTTT.